What follows are 9 T cell receptor beta chains derived from one specimen sequenced in a study of blood T cell repertoires in COVID-19. Method: immunoSEQ multiplex PCR; TCRdb's copy keeps in-frame clones and lacks some. The data contain 300,000 to 400,000 clones, 75% to 90% of them seen just once; the ten biggest clones take up roughly 6.6%. The sequenced sample was peripheral blood. These receptors originate from a woman aged 55 to 70 with COVID-19, enrolled during active disease.

The CDR3 bases are TGCAGTGCTAGTGGGGGGGGCCGTGAAGAGCAGTACTTC. It yields the protein CSASGGGREEQYF. The V call is TRBV20-1, the J call TRBJ2-7; D may be TRBD2 (7 bases). Germline loops: CDR1 DFQATT, CDR2 SNEGSKA (reference sequence). CDR3 length: 13 residues. Trimming cost V 3 bases and J 7 bases, with 16 bases left between them.

V and J are TRBV5-1 and TRBJ2-1; TRBD1 might be the D (6 bases). The CDR3 is made up of 16 amino acids. The germline V gene encodes CDR1 SGHRS and CDR2 YFSETQ. Deletions cut 0 bases from V and 3 bases from J, with 13 bases between. This CDR3 is CASSLEPGVHYNEQFF. The CDR3 coding sequence is TGCGCCAGCAGCTTGGAGCCAGGGGTACACTACAATGAGCAGTTCTTC.

The CDR3 region has the DNA TGTGCCAGCAGCCAACAGGGTATCGCCCTGAATGAGCAGTTCTTC. This gives the protein CASSQQGIALNEQFF. The chain links TRBV7-3 to TRBJ2-1; D is perhaps TRBD1 (6 bases). CDR3 size: 15 residues. The germline V gene encodes CDR1 SGHTA and CDR2 FQGTGA. V lost 5 bases, J lost 7 bases, and 18 bases lay in between.

J is TRBJ1-1 and V is TRBV7-9; 8 bases map to TRBD1. J lost 3 bases, V lost 4 bases, and 4 bases had no gene match. Germline V gene data show CDR1 as SEHNR and CDR2 as FQNEAQ (reference sequence). The CDR3 has 14 amino acids. The CDR3 here is CASSSTGGDTEAFF. The CDR3 DNA sequence: TGTGCCAGCAGCTCCACAGGGGGGGACACTGAAGCTTTCTTT.

V usage is TRBV7-7 and J usage is TRBJ1-5; D is possibly TRBD1 (5 bases). CDR1 is SSHAT and CDR2 is FNYEAQ in the germline V gene (reference sequence). CDR3 length: 13 residues. The ends were cut back, 5 bases at V and 4 bases at J, with 9 bases in the middle. CDR3 bases: TGTGCCAGCAGCCAGGGCGAGAATCAGCCCCAGCATTTT. It specifies CASSQGENQPQHF.

V and J are TRBV19 and TRBJ2-3; 7 bases line up with TRBD2. Germline-derived CDR1 and CDR2 are LNHDA and SQIVND (reference sequence). The CDR3 covers 15 residues. Losses at the gene ends were 5 bases for V and 8 bases for J; bases not matched to a gene: 13. The CDR3 sequence: CASSLSFSGEGTQYF. CDR3 nucleotides: TGTGCCAGTAGTCTATCATTTTCGGGGGAGGGTACGCAGTATTTT.

The chain links TRBV30 to TRBJ1-2; D is uncertain. V was cut by 6 bases and J by 0 bases, with 14 bases left in between. The germline CDR1 and CDR2 sequences are GTSNPN and SVGIG (reference sequence). The CDR3 extends over 14 amino acids. The CDR3 loop is CACLGVRANYGYTF. CDR3 sequence (DNA): TGTGCCTGTCTGGGCGTCAGAGCTAACTATGGCTACACCTTC.

The chain carries TRBV6-9 and TRBJ1-2; 9 positions match TRBD1. Germline-derived CDR1 and CDR2 are MNHGY and SVAAGI. The CDR3 consists of 16 residues. V shed 5 bases and J 6 bases; nucleotides not matched to a gene: 13. CDR3 amino acids: CASSHEMGQGSDGYTF. The CDR3 nucleotides are TGTGCCAGCAGTCACGAGATGGGACAGGGCTCTGATGGCTACACCTTC.

This chain joins TRBV4-1 and TRBJ2-3; 10 bases match TRBD1. V lost 5 bases and J lost 4; bases outside the gene matches: 9. Germline CDR1 is MGHRA and CDR2 is YSYEKL. The CDR3 totals 16 residues. CDR3 loop: CASSSTGQGFPDTQYF. DNA of the CDR3: TGCGCCAGCAGCTCTACGGGACAGGGGTTTCCAGATACGCAGTATTTT.